This T cell receptor beta chain is drawn from a study of blood T cell repertoires in COVID-19. Overall study: Spain, Italy and the United States supplied samples that represented acute and convalescent COVID-19.

Assay: immunoSEQ multiplex PCR; the TCRdb copy retains only in-frame clones and omits some. In the table there are 270,000 or so clones, approximately 84% of which are singletons. Sequenced material: peripheral blood. The sequence was obtained from a human donor with COVID-19, enrolled during active disease. The donor label of this sample is uncertain.

This CDR3 is CASSLTGETQYF. The CDR3, as DNA: TGTGCCAGCAGTTTAACAGGGGAGACCCAGTACTTC. The V gene is TRBV28, the J gene TRBJ2-5, with D possibly TRBD1 on 6 matching bases. The CDR3 loop spans 12 amino acids. V lost 2 bases, J lost 5 bases, and 6 bases lay in between. CDR1 MDHEN and CDR2 SYDVKM come from the germline V gene.